This T cell receptor beta chain emerged from a study of blood T cell repertoires in COVID-19. Study information: There were acute and convalescent COVID-19 samples, and they came from the United States, Italy and Spain. PBMCs, B-cell-depleted T cells, or T cells provided the cDNA or gDNA that made up the material.

Trimming shortened V by 3 bases and J by 2 bases, and 14 bases separated the two germline ends. This CDR3 region has 15 residues. Germline CDR1 reads LGHNA; CDR2 reads YSLEER. Measured with immunoSEQ multiplex PCR; TCRdb has only the in-frame clones, and not every one. Of about 220,000 clones listed, 75% to 90% are singletons. This chain uses TRBV4-3 with TRBJ2-7; TRBD2 might be the D (7 bases). This sequence was found in a human donor in a cohort sampled during active COVID-19. Sample: peripheral blood. CDR3 protein: CASSHRGAGTYEQYF. The CDR3 DNA reads as TGCGCCAGCAGCCATCGGGGGGCTGGAACCTACGAGCAGTACTTC.